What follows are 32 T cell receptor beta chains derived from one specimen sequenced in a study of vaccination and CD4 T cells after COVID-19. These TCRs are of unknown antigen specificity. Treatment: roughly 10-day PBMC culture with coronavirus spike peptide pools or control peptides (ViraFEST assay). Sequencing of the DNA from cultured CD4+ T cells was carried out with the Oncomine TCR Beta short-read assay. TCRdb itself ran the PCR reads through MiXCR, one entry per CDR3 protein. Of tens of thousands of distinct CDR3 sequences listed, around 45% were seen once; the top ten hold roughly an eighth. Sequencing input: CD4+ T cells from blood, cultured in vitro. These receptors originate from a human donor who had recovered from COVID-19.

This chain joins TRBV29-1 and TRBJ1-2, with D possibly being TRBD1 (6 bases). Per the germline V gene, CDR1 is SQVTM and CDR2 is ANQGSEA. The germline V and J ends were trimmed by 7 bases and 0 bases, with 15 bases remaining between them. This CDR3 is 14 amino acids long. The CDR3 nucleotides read TGCAGCGCTACGAGGACAGAAGCTAACTATGGCTACACCTTC. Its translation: CSATRTEANYGYTF.

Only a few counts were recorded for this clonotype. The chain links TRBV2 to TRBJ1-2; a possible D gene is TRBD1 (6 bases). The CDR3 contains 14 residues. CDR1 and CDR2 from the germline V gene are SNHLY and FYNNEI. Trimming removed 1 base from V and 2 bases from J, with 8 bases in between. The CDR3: CASSEETGNYGYTF. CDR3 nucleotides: TGTGCCAGCAGTGAAGAGACAGGCAACTATGGCTACACCTTC.

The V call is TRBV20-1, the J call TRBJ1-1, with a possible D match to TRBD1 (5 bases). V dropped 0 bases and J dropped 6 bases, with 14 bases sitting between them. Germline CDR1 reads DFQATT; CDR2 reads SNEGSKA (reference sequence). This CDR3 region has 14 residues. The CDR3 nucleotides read TGCAGTGCTAGAGAAACAGGCATCAAGGCTGAAGCTTTCTTT. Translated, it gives CSARETGIKAEAFF.

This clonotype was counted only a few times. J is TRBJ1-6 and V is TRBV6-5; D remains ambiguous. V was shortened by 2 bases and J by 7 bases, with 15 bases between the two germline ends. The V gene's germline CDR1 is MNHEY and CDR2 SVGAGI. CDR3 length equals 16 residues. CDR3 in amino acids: CASSYDSRTRNSPLHF. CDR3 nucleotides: TGTGCCAGCAGTTACGACTCCAGGACTAGGAATTCACCCCTCCACTTT.

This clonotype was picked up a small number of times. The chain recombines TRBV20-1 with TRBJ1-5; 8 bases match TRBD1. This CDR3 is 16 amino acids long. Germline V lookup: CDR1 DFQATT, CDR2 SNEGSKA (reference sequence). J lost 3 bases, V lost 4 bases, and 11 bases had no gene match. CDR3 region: CSATTMGQVYNQPQHF. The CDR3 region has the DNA TGCAGTGCTACGACTATGGGACAGGTTTACAATCAGCCCCAGCATTTT.

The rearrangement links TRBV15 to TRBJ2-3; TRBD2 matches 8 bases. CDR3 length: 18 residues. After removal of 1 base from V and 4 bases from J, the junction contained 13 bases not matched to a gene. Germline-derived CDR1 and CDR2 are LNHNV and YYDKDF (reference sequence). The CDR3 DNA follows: TGTGCCACCAGCAGAGGGGACCCGACTAGCGTACTTGCAGATACGCAGTATTTT. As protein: CATSRGDPTSVLADTQYF. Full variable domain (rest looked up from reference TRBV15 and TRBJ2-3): DAMVIQNPRYQVTQFGKPVTLSCSQTLNHNVMYWYQQKSSQAPKLLFHYYDKDFNNEADTPDNFQSRRPNTSFCFLDIRSPGLGDTAMYLCATSRGDPTSVLADTQYFGPGTRLTVL.

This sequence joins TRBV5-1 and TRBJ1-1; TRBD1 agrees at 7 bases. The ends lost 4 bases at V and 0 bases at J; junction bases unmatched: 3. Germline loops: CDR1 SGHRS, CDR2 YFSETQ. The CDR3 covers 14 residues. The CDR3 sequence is CASSRDSMNTEAFF. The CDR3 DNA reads TGCGCCAGCAGCAGGGACAGTATGAACACTGAAGCTTTCTTT.

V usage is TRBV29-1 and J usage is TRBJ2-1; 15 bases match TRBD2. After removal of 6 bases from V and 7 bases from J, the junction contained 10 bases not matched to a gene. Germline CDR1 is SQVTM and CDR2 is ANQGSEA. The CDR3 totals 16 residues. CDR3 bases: TGCAGCGTGCAAACGGGACTAGCGGGGGGTCAGAATGAGCAGTTCTTC. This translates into CSVQTGLAGGQNEQFF.

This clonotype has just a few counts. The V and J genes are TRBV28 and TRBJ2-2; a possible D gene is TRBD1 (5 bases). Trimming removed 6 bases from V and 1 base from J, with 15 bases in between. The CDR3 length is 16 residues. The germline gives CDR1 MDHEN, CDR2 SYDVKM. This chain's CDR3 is CASSSATTVNTGELFF. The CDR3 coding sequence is TGTGCCAGCAGCTCCGCTACGACAGTGAACACCGGGGAGCTGTTTTTT.

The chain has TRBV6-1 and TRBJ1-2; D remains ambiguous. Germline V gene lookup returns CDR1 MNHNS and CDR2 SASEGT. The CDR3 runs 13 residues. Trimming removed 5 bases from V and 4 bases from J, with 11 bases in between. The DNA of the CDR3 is TGTGCCAGCAGTCCTGACGCGGGCTATGGCTACACCTTC. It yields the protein CASSPDAGYGYTF.

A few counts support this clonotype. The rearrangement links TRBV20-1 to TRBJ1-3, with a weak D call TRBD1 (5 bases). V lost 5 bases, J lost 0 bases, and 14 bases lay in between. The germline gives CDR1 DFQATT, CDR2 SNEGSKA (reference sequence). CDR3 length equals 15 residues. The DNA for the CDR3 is TGCAGTGCTGTCGACAGCTTTTACTCTGGAAACACCATATATTTT. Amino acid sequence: CSAVDSFYSGNTIYF.

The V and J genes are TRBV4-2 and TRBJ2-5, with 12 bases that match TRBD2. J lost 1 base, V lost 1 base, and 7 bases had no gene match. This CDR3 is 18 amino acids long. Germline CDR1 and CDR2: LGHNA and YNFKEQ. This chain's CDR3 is CASSQVLAGGPSQETQYF. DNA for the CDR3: TGTGCCAGCAGCCAAGTACTAGCGGGAGGACCTTCCCAAGAGACCCAGTACTTC.

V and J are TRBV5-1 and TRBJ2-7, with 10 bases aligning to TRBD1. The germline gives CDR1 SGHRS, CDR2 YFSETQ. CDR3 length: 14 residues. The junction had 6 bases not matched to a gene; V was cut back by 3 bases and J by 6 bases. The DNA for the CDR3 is TGCGCCAGCAGCTACCGGGACAGGGGTCCCGAGCAGTACTTC. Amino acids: CASSYRDRGPEQYF.

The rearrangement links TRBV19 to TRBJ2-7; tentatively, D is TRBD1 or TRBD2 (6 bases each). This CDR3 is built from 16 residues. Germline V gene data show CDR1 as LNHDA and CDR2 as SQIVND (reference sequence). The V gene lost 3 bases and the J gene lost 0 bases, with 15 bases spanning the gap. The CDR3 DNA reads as TGTGCCAGTAGTATCGGTTGGGGGGCCCCCTCCTACGAGCAGTACTTC. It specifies CASSIGWGAPSYEQYF.

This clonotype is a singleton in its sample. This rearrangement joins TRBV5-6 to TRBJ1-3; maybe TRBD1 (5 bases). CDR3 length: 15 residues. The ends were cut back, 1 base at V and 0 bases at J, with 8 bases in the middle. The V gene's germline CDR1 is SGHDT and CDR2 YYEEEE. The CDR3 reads CASSLRGLSGNTIYF. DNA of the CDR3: TGTGCCAGCAGCTTGAGGGGTCTCTCTGGAAACACCATATATTTT.

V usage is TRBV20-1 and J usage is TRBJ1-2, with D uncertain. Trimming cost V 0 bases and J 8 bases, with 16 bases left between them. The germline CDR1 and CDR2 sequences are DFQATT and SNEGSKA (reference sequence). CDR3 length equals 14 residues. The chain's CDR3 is CSARDEGRAFGYTF. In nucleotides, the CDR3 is TGCAGTGCTAGAGATGAAGGGAGGGCCTTCGGCTACACCTTC.

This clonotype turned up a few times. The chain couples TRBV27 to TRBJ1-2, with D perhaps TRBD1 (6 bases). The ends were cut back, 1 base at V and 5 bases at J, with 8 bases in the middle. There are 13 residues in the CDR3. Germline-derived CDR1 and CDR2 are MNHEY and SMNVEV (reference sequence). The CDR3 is CASSLYQGYGYTF. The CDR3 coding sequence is TGTGCCAGCAGTTTATACCAGGGGTATGGCTACACCTTC.

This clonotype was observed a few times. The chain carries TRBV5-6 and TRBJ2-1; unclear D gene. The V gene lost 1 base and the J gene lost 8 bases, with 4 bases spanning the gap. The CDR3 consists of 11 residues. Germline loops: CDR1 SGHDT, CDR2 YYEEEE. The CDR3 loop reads CASSLFHEQFF. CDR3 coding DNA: TGTGCCAGCAGCTTGTTCCATGAGCAGTTCTTC.

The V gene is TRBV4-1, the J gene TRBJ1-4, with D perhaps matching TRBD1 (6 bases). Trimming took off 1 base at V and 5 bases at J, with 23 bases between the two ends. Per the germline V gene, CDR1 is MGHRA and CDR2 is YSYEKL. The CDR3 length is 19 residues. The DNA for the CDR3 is TGCGCCAGCAGCCAAGCTCAAAGGGGACCGGACAGACCAAATGAAAAACTGTTTTTT. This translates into CASSQAQRGPDRPNEKLFF.

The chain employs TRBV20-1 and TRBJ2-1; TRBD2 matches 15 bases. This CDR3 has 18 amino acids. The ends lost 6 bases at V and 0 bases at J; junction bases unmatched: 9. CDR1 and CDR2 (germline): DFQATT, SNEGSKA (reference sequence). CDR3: CSAGGTSGGSFSYNEQFF. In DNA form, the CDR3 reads TGCAGTGCCGGCGGGACTAGCGGGGGGTCGTTCTCCTACAATGAGCAGTTCTTC.

CDR3 sequence (DNA): TGTGCCAGTAGTTCTGGAGCGCCTACCTATGGCTACACCTTC. This translates into CASSSGAPTYGYTF. The chain couples TRBV19 to TRBJ1-2; D ambiguous. Germline CDR1 and CDR2: LNHDA and SQIVND (reference sequence). Trimming took 5 bases from V and 4 from J, leaving 14 bases between them. CDR3 length: 14 amino acids.

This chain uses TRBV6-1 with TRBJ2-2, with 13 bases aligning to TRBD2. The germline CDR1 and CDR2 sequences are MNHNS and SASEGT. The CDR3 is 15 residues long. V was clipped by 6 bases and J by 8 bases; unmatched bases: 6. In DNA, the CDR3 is TGTGCCAGCAGCCTACTAGCGGGGGGGCCAGGGGAGCTGTTTTTT. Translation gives CASSLLAGGPGELFF.

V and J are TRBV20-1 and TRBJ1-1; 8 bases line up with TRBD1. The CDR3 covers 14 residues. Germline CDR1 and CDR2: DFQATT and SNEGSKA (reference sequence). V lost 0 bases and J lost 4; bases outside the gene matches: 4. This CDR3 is CSAREGTGVTEAFF. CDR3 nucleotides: TGCAGTGCTAGAGAGGGGACAGGCGTCACTGAAGCTTTCTTT.

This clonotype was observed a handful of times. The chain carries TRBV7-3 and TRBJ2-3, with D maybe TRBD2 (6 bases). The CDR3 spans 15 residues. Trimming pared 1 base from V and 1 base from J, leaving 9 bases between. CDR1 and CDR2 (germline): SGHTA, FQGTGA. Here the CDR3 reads CASSLKRVGTDTQYF. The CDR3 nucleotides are TGTGCCAGCAGCTTAAAGCGGGTCGGCACAGATACGCAGTATTTT.

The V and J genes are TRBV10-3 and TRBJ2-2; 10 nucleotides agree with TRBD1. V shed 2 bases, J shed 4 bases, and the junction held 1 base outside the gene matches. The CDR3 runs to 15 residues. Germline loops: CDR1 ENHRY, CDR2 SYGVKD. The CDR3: CAISEGTGATGELFF. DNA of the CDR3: TGTGCCATCAGTGAGGGGACAGGGGCCACCGGGGAGCTGTTTTTT.

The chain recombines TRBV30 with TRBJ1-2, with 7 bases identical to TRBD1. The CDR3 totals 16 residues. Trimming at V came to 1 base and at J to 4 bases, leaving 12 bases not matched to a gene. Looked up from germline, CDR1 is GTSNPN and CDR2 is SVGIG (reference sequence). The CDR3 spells CAWSAGQARFGYGYTF. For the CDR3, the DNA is TGTGCCTGGAGTGCCGGACAGGCCCGCTTCGGCTATGGCTACACCTTC.

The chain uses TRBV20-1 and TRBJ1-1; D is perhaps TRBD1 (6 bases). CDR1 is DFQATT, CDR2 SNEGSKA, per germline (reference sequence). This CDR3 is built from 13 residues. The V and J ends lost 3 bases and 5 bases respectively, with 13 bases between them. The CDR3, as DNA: TGCAGTGCTAGTTTCGGGGGGCCGACTGAAGCTTTCTTT. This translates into CSASFGGPTEAFF.

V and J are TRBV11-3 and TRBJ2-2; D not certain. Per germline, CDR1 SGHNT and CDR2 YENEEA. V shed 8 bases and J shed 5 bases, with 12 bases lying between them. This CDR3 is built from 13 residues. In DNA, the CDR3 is TGTGCCAGCCGTCAGACCCGGACCGGGGAGCTGTTTTTT. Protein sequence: CASRQTRTGELFF.

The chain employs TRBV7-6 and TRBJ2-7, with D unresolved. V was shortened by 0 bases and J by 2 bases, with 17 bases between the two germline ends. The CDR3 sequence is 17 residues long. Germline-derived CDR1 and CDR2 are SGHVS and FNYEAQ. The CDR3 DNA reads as TGTGCCAGCAGCTTAGCGTCCGTGGCCAGTCGGGCCTACGAGCAGTACTTC. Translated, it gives CASSLASVASRAYEQYF.

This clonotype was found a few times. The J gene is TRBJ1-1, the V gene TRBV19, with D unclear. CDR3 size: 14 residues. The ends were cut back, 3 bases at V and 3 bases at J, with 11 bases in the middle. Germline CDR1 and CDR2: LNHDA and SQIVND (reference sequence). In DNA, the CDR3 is TGTGCCAGTAGTATCCGGCGGGCCCACACTGAAGCTTTCTTT. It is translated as CASSIRRAHTEAFF.

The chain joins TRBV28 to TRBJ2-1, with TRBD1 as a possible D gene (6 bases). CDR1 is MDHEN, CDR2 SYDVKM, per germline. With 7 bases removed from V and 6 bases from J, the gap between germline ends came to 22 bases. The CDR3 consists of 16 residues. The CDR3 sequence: CASKQNGAGVSNEQFF. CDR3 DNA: TGTGCCAGCAAACAAAATGGGGCAGGGGTTAGCAATGAGCAGTTCTTC.

The CDR3 DNA is TGTGCCAGCAGGAGGGCCGGGTCCAGGGATTTTTCTGGAAACACCATATATTTT. Protein product: CASRRAGSRDFSGNTIYF. The chain links TRBV6-1 to TRBJ1-3, with a possible D match to TRBD1 (5 bases). CDR3 length equals 18 residues. The germline gives CDR1 MNHNS, CDR2 SASEGT. The V and J ends lost 6 bases and 1 base respectively, with 22 bases between them.